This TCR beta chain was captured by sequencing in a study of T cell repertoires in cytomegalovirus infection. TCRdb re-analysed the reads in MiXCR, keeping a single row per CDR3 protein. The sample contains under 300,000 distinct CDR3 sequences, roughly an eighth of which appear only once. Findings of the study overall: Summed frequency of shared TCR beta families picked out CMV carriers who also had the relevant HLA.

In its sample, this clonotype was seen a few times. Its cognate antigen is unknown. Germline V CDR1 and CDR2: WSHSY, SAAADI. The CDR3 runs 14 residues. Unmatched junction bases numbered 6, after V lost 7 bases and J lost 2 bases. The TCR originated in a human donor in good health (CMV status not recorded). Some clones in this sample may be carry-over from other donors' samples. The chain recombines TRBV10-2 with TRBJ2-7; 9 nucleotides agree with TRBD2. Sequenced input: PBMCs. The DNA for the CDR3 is TGCGCCAGCAAGCCTGCTAGCGGGGCCTACGAGCAGTACTTC. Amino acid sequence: CASKPASGAYEQYF.